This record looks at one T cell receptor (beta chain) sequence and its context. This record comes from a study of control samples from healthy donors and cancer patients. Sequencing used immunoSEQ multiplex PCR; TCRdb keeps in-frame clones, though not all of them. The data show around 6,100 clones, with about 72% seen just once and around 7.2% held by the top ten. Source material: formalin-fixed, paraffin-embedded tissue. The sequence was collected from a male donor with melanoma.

This chain's CDR3 is CASSSGGTEAFF. The CDR3 DNA sequence: TGTGCCAGCAGTTCGGGGGGCACTGAAGCTTTCTTT. The V and J genes are TRBV6-5 and TRBJ1-1; D may be TRBD1 (5 bases). The CDR3 totals 12 residues. CDR1 and CDR2 (germline): MNHEY, SVGAGI. Trimming cost V 4 bases and J 4 bases, with 7 bases left between them.